This T cell receptor beta chain was sequenced in a study of shared clonotypes between healthy human individuals. CD4+ cells underwent separation, giving CD45RA+ naive and CD45RA-negative memory subsets. A word on this clone: The same CDR3 is also encoded by other DNA sequences in this sample.

Assay execution took place at the deep level. TCRdb's copy holds only in-frame clones and misses some; the assay was immunoSEQ multiplex PCR. The table includes some 1.5 million clones, over 95% detected once. Trimming pared 0 bases from V and 4 bases from J, leaving 2 bases between. The CDR3 totals 11 residues. Per the germline V gene, CDR1 is SGHRS and CDR2 is YFSETQ. This chain joins TRBV5-1 and TRBJ2-7; D gene unclear. The source material was naive CD4+ T cells sorted from blood. Subset specified: CD45RA+ positively selected. This sequence originates from a man aged 30-40 years in good health. CDR3 nucleotides: TGCGCCAGCAGCTTGGGTTACGAGCAGTACTTC. This translates into CASSLGYEQYF.